These 21 T cell receptor beta chains were sequenced from one sample in a study of T cell responses to AZD1222 COVID-19 vaccine. The repertoire was sequenced with immunoSEQ multiplex PCR; TCRdb's copy has only in-frame clones and lacks some. Of about 180,000 clones in the sample, around 90% were seen once. The sample was peripheral blood, taken on day 0 of AZD1222 vaccination. Receptors were obtained from an adult in good health.

The chain combines TRBV12-3 or TRBV12-4 with TRBJ1-6; D unresolved. Trimming pared 5 bases from V and 13 bases from J, leaving 12 bases between. The CDR3 runs 12 residues. This CDR3 reads CASSRTGDPLHF. Here the CDR3 DNA reads TGTGCCAGCAGTCGCACCGGGGATCCCCTCCACTTT.

The chain's CDR3 is CASSLGQAFTDTQYF. In DNA, the CDR3 is TGTGCCAGCAGTTTAGGACAGGCTTTCACAGATACGCAGTATTTT. J is TRBJ2-3 and V is TRBV6-2 or TRBV6-3, with 7 bases matching TRBD1. The CDR3 covers 15 residues. V lost 4 bases and J lost 2; bases outside the gene matches: 6. Germline V gene data show CDR1 as MNHEY and CDR2 as SVGEGT.

On this clone: The junction departs from the called germline gene at one end, perhaps through a read error. CDR3 protein: CASSPTGTSGGRRHIF. For the CDR3, the DNA is TGTGCCAGCAGCCCAACAGGGACTAGCGGGGGCCGCCGACATATCTTC. The genes are TRBV11-2 and TRBJ2-1, with TRBD2 identical over 14 bases. The CDR3 sequence is 16 residues long. Germline V lookup: CDR1 SGHAT, CDR2 FQNNGV.

The chain uses TRBV7-3 and TRBJ2-7; possibly TRBD2 for D (7 bases). V was cut by 2 bases and J by 2 bases, with 13 bases left in between. Germline CDR1 is SGHTA and CDR2 is FQGTGA. This CDR3 is built from 15 residues. The chain's CDR3 is CASSLSGGQTYEQYF. CDR3 coding DNA: TGTGCCAGCAGCTTATCCGGGGGGCAGACCTACGAGCAGTACTTC. The full variable domain, in which reference TRBV7-3 and TRBJ2-7 provide the parts outside the CDR3, is GAGVSQTPSNKVTEKGKYVELRCDPISGHTALYWYRQSLGQGPEFLIYFQGTGAADDSGLPNDRFFAVRPEGSVSTLKIQRTERGDSAVYLCASSLSGGQTYEQYFGPGTRLTVT.

The V gene is TRBV7-2, the J gene TRBJ1-6; weak D call: TRBD1 (6 bases). The CDR3 is made up of 16 amino acids. Germline V gene data show CDR1 as SGHTA and CDR2 as FQGNSA. The V and J ends lost 6 bases and 6 bases respectively, with 18 bases between them. The CDR3 DNA sequence: TGTGCCAGCAGGGACCGAGGGGGACGAAGTAATTCACCCCTCCACTTT. Amino acid sequence: CASRDRGGRSNSPLHF.

The chain has TRBV5-6 and TRBJ1-1, with D perhaps matching TRBD1 (6 bases). CDR1 and CDR2 (germline): SGHDT, YYEEEE. The V gene lost 6 bases and the J gene lost 8 bases, with 11 bases spanning the gap. The CDR3 spans 11 residues. Here the CDR3 reads CASNRRGEAFF. The DNA for the CDR3 is TGTGCCAGCAACAGAAGGGGGGAAGCTTTCTTT.

The CDR3 loop reads CASSRGGTDTQYF. CDR3 DNA sequence: TGTGCCAGCAGCCGCGGGGGCACAGATACGCAGTATTTT. V gene TRBV3-1 (or the pseudogene TRBV3-2) combines with J gene TRBJ2-3; D is perhaps TRBD2 (6 bases). Trimming removed 4 bases from V and 1 base from J, with 6 bases in between. Germline CDR1 is LGHDT and CDR2 is YNNKEL (reference sequence). The CDR3 totals 13 residues.

This chain joins TRBV19 and TRBJ2-6; tentative D call: TRBD1 (5 bases). Trimming pared 2 bases from V and 4 bases from J, leaving 12 bases between. Germline V lookup: CDR1 LNHDA, CDR2 SQIVND (reference sequence). CDR3 size: 16 residues. The CDR3 DNA sequence: TGTGCCAGTAGTATACCCCCAGGGTCCGGGGCCAACGTCCTGACTTTC. Amino acids: CASSIPPGSGANVLTF.

The rearrangement uses TRBV6-5 and TRBJ1-1, with D possibly being TRBD1 (6 bases). The germline gives CDR1 MNHEY, CDR2 SVGAGI. The CDR3 runs to 16 residues. Trimming cost V 3 bases and J 4 bases, with 18 bases left between them. Written as DNA, the CDR3 is TGTGCCAGCAGTTATCAGGGCAGGGGAGAGAGCACTGAAGCTTTCTTT. Encoded protein: CASSYQGRGESTEAFF.

The CDR3 DNA reads as TGCGCCAGCACTGGACAGGGGGCTAACAATGAGCAGTTCTTC. Translation: CASTGQGANNEQFF. V and J are TRBV10-2 and TRBJ2-1; 11 nucleotides match TRBD1. CDR3 size: 14 residues. Trimming at V came to 7 bases and at J to 5 bases, leaving 4 bases not matched to a gene. Germline CDR1 reads WSHSY; CDR2 reads SAAADI.

The rearrangement links TRBV19 to TRBJ2-7; 10 nucleotides match TRBD1. Germline values: CDR1 LNHDA, CDR2 SQIVND (reference sequence). The CDR3 runs to 13 residues. J was trimmed by 12 bases and V by 4 bases; bases with no gene match: 9. The CDR3 is CASSTTGGRTRYF. CDR3 bases: TGTGCCAGTAGTACGACAGGGGGCCGGACTCGGTACTTC.

The chain has TRBV5-1 and TRBJ2-3, with D possibly TRBD2 on 7 matching bases. This CDR3 comprises 15 residues. The V gene's germline CDR1 is SGHRS and CDR2 YFSETQ. V dropped 1 base and J dropped 1 base, with 10 bases sitting between them. The CDR3 here is CASSLRGAGTDTQYF. In DNA form, the CDR3 reads TGCGCCAGCAGCTTGCGGGGGGCGGGCACAGATACGCAGTATTTT.

This chain links TRBV5-1 with TRBJ1-6; D unclear. The CDR3 is 13 residues long. From germline, CDR1 is SGHRS and CDR2 YFSETQ. V lost 0 bases to trimming and J lost 7 bases, with 5 bases between them. Written as DNA, the CDR3 is TGCGCCAGCAGCTTGGCCCCGAATTCACCCCTCCACTTT. This gives the protein CASSLAPNSPLHF. Combining the CDR3 with reference TRBV5-1 and TRBJ1-6 gives the whole variable domain KAGVTQTPRYLIKTRGQQVTLSCSPISGHRSVSWYQQTPGQGLQFLFEYFSETQRNKGNFPGRFSGRQFSNSRSEMNVSTLELGDSALYLCASSLAPNSPLHFGNGTRLTVT.

The V call is TRBV7-9, the J call TRBJ2-1; D may be TRBD1 (7 bases). V dropped 10 bases and J dropped 1 base, with 14 bases sitting between them. The CDR3 is made up of 14 amino acids. In germline, CDR1 is SEHNR, CDR2 FQNEAQ (reference sequence). CDR3 residues: CATSPGGSYNEQFF. The CDR3 coding sequence is TGTGCCACCTCCCCAGGGGGGTCCTACAATGAGCAGTTCTTC.

The chain employs TRBV6-5 and TRBJ1-6, with D perhaps matching TRBD1 (6 bases). Per germline, CDR1 MNHEY and CDR2 SVGAGI. The CDR3 sequence is 15 residues long. V was shortened by 4 bases and J by 5 bases, with 12 bases between the two germline ends. Here the CDR3 DNA reads TGTGCCAGCAGTTCCGGACAGAGGAATAATTCACCCCTCCACTTT. Protein product: CASSSGQRNNSPLHF.

The count of this clone is one. This sequence joins TRBV29-1 and TRBJ2-1; possibly TRBD1 for D (7 bases). This CDR3 has 14 amino acids. Germline loops: CDR1 SQVTM, CDR2 ANQGSEA. V lost 6 bases and J 8 bases, leaving 20 bases between the germline ends. CDR3 in amino acids: CSVGGAGGSDEQFF. CDR3 nucleotides: TGCAGCGTCGGCGGGGCAGGGGGTAGCGATGAGCAGTTCTTC.

This sequence joins TRBV15 and TRBJ1-4, with 9 bases aligning to TRBD1. Germline V gene lookup returns CDR1 LNHNV and CDR2 YYDKDF (reference sequence). The ends lost 3 bases at V and 5 bases at J; junction bases unmatched: 4. This CDR3 region has 15 residues. The CDR3 DNA follows: TGTGCCACCAGCAGTCGGACAGGGGTGAATGAAAAACTGTTTTTT. Translated: CATSSRTGVNEKLFF. The whole variable domain, remainder taken from reference TRBV15 and TRBJ1-4, is DAMVIQNPRYQVTQFGKPVTLSCSQTLNHNVMYWYQQKSSQAPKLLFHYYDKDFNNEADTPDNFQSRRPNTSFCFLDIRSPGLGDTAMYLCATSSRTGVNEKLFFGSGTQLSVL.

The chain is built from TRBV18 and TRBJ1-5; D perhaps matches TRBD1 (6 bases). CDR1 and CDR2 from the germline V gene are KGHSH and LQKENI. The CDR3 is 13 residues long. V gave up 6 bases and J gave up 4 bases, with 10 bases separating them. The chain's CDR3 is CASSGTPNQPQHF. CDR3 DNA sequence: TGTGCCAGCTCCGGGACACCGAATCAGCCCCAGCATTTT.

This clone was seen just once. The chain uses TRBV6-5 and TRBJ2-1; 7 positions agree with TRBD1. The trim removed 7 bases at V and 2 bases at J, leaving 5 bases unmatched. Germline V gene lookup returns CDR1 MNHEY and CDR2 SVGAGI. This CDR3 spans 14 amino acids. This CDR3 reads CASKDRQPYNEQFF. In DNA form, the CDR3 reads TGTGCCAGCAAGGACAGGCAGCCCTACAATGAGCAGTTCTTC.

This clone was found a few times. The V call is TRBV6-2 or TRBV6-3, the J call TRBJ2-7, with a tentative D call TRBD2 (6 bases). Germline assignment: CDR1 MNHEY and CDR2 SVGEGT. Trimming pared 0 bases from V and 1 base from J, leaving 7 bases between. The CDR3 totals 14 residues. The CDR3 is CASSYSGGSYEQYF. Written as DNA, the CDR3 is TGTGCCAGCAGTTACTCGGGGGGTTCCTACGAGCAGTACTTC.

This chain uses TRBV27 with TRBJ1-1; possibly TRBD1 for D (5 bases). Trimming took off 1 base at V and 4 bases at J, with 19 bases between the two ends. The CDR3 has 17 amino acids. The germline gives CDR1 MNHEY, CDR2 SMNVEV (reference sequence). This CDR3 reads CASSLWWDPRRGTEAFF. The CDR3, as DNA: TGTGCCAGCAGTTTATGGTGGGACCCCAGGCGGGGCACTGAAGCTTTCTTT.